The clone carrying this TCR beta chain showed up just a few times. As yet, its antigen is unknown. The source of the sample is a study of identical twins. Points from the study as a whole: Some out-of-frame alpha sequences were shared by twins, and these showed excess low generation probability.

Each CDR3 protein is one row after TCRdb ran MiXCR on the 5' RACE reads. The profile shows 400,000 to 500,000 distinct CDR3 sequences, approximately 17% of them singletons. The TCR comes from a man aged 45-60 years in good health. The sequencing sample was made of naive T cells sorted from blood.

The CDR3 loop is CSAFRDSYEQYF. CDR3 bases: TGCAGTGCTTTCCGGGACAGCTACGAGCAGTACTTC. The chain employs TRBV20-1 and TRBJ2-7, with 7 bases aligning to TRBD1. V was clipped by 5 bases and J by 3 bases; unmatched bases: 4. The CDR3 has 12 amino acids. Germline CDR1 DFQATT, CDR2 SNEGSKA (reference sequence).